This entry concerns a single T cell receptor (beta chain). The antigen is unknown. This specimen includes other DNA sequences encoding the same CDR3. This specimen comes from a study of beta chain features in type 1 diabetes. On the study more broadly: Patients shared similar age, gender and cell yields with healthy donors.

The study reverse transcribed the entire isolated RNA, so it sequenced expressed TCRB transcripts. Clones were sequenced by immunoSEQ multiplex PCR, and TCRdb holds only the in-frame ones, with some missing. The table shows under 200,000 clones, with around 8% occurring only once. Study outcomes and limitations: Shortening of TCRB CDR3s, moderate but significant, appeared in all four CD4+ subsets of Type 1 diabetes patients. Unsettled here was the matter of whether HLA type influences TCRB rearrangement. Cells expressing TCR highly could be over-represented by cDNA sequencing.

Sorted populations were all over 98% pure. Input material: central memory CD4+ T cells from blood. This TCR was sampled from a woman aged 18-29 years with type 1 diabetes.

The CDR3 here is CASSRQGARSGANVLTF. The CDR3 DNA follows: TGTGCCAGTAGTCGACAGGGGGCCCGCTCTGGGGCCAACGTCCTGACTTTC. The rearrangement links TRBV19 to TRBJ2-6; 10 bases fit TRBD1. The CDR3 spans 17 residues. J gave up 0 bases and V 5 bases, and 4 bases lay outside the gene matches. Germline values: CDR1 LNHDA, CDR2 SQIVND (reference sequence).